Listed below are T cell receptor beta chains from one sample, sequenced in a study of shared clonotypes between healthy human individuals. Profiled with immunoSEQ multiplex PCR; TCRdb holds only in-frame clones, not every one. The data hold millions of clones, with around 90% observed a single time. The sample was naive CD4+ T cells sorted from blood. The receptors were gathered from a man aged 18 to 29 in good health. CDR3s include the opening cysteine and the closing phenylalanine or tryptophan. The D gene is left open where the match is weak. Clone size appears in some rows only: once, few, many, or a class for an expanded clone.

size	J	D	V	DNA	CDR3
once	TRBJ2-3	TRBD1	TRBV4-2	TGTGCCAGCAGCGCTGGGACAGGGGGTACAGATACGCAGTATTTT	CASSAGTGGTDTQYF
few	TRBJ1-1	-	TRBV7-2	TGTGCCAGCAGCTTATTCCACTCGGACACTGAAGCTTTCTTT	CASSLFHSDTEAFF
-	TRBJ2-1	TRBD1	TRBV18	TGTGCCAGCTCACCATTCACGTTTTCGGGGACAGGGTCCAATGAGCAGTTCTTC	CASSPFTFSGTGSNEQFF
-	TRBJ2-2	-	TRBV2	TGTGCCAGCAGTGAGAACAGCCCCCACACCGGGGAGCTGTTTTTT	CASSENSPHTGELFF
few	TRBJ1-1	-	TRBV19	TGTGCCAGTAGTATAGTGCCCAGAAACACTGAAGCTTTCTTT	CASSIVPRNTEAFF
-	TRBJ2-3	-	TRBV30	TGTGCCTGGCAAACTAGCAGCAGGCAGTATTTT	CAWQTSSRQYF
once	TRBJ2-6	-	TRBV6-5	TGTGCCAGCAGCCTAGAGGGGACTGGGGCCAACGTCCTGACTTTC	CASSLEGTGANVLTF
-	TRBJ2-7	TRBD2	TRBV7-2	TGTGCCAGCAGCTTCGGGGGGAACTACGAGCAGTACTTC	CASSFGGNYEQYF
few	TRBJ1-1	-	TRBV7-9	TGTGCCAGCAGTCTCGGGACCGTGGAAGCTTTCTTT	CASSLGTVEAFF
-	TRBJ1-1	-	TRBV5-4	TGTGCCAGCAGCTTGGCTGGGGGCCTGAACACTGAAGCTTTCTTT	CASSLAGGLNTEAFF
-	TRBJ1-1	-	TRBV19	TGTGCCAGTAGCCTTATGGGGGGCACTGAAGCTTTCTTT	CASSLMGGTEAFF
-	TRBJ2-1	-	TRBV11-2	TGTGCCAGCAGCTTAGATAGGCCAGCGAATGAGCAGTTCTTC	CASSLDRPANEQFF
-	TRBJ1-2	TRBD1	TRBV4-1	TGCGCCAGCAGCCAACCAGGACAGGGGTGGGGCTACACCTTC	CASSQPGQGWGYTF
-	TRBJ1-1	-	TRBV18	TGTGCCAGCTCACTATCAAATGGTGAAGCTTTCTTT	CASSLSNGEAFF
-	TRBJ1-3	-	TRBV6-1	TGTGCCAGCAGCAGACAGATTAATCTGGAAACACCACCATATTTT	CASSRQINLETPPYF
-	TRBJ2-1	-	TRBV30	TGTGCCTGGAGCGGGAGTTCCCCCTACAATGAGCAGTTCTTC	CAWSGSSPYNEQFF
once	TRBJ1-3	-	TRBV18	TGTGCCAGCTCACCCCCTACGACACTTCACTCTGGAAACACCATATATTTT	CASSPPTTLHSGNTIYF
-	TRBJ2-2	-	TRBV4-3	TGCGCCAGCAGCCAAGGACGAATGAACACCGGGGAGCTGTTTTTT	CASSQGRMNTGELFF
-	TRBJ2-2	TRBD2	TRBV5-1	TGCGCCAGCAGCCATCGGGAGGGGGACGGCGGGGAGCTGTTTTTT	CASSHREGDGGELFF
-	TRBJ1-1	TRBD1	TRBV5-3	TGTGCCAGAAGCCCCAGGGGGCTGTTAGCTTTCTTT	CARSPRGLLAFF
-	TRBJ1-6	-	TRBV6-1	TGTGCCAGCAGTAGCCGAATTGGGGAATCACCCCTCCACTTT	CASSSRIGESPLHF
once	TRBJ1-4	-	TRBV10-3	TGTGCCATCAGTGAGTCAGGGATTGAAAAGCTGTTTTTT	CAISESGIEKLFF
-	TRBJ2-7	-	TRBV12-2	TGTGCAAGTCGCTTAGTTGTTTTAACTAGCGGGAGGGATTACGAGCAGTACTTC	CASRLVVLTSGRDYEQYF
-	TRBJ2-5	TRBD2	TRBV30	TGTGCCCTAACGGGGGGAGACCAAGAGACCCAGTACTTC	CALTGGDQETQYF
-	TRBJ1-4	-	TRBV5-8	TGTGCCAGCAGCTTGGGGGAAGCTAATGAAAAACTGTTTTTT	CASSLGEANEKLFF
-	TRBJ2-3	-	TRBV11-2	TGTGCCAGCAGCCCGGACCTCTACCATCCGCAGTATTTT	CASSPDLYHPQYF
once	TRBJ1-3	-	TRBV6-1	TGTGCCAGCAGATTGGACACCCTTGGAAACACCATATATTTT	CASRLDTLGNTIYF
-	TRBJ2-7	TRBD1	TRBV7-9	TGTGCCAGCAGCCCGGGACAGGGGACCTACGAGCAGTACTTC	CASSPGQGTYEQYF
-	TRBJ1-5	TRBD1	TRBV15	TGTGCCACCGGGACAGAATACACTAGCAATCAGCCCCAGCATTTT	CATGTEYTSNQPQHF
-	TRBJ2-1	-	TRBV9	TGTGCCAGGACCGAGGGGCAAGCCTACAATGAGCAGTTCTTC	CARTEGQAYNEQFF
-	TRBJ1-2	-	TRBV7-9	TGTGCCAGCAGCCCCCGGATAACAGGGAACTATGGCTACACCTTC	CASSPRITGNYGYTF
-	TRBJ1-1	-	TRBV6-6	TGTGCCACCTTACAATGGGGCACTGAAGCTTTCTTT	CATLQWGTEAFF
-	TRBJ2-5	TRBD1	TRBV28	TGTGCCAGCAGTTTAGTACAGGGGGCGCGGGAGACCCAGTACTTC	CASSLVQGARETQYF
-	TRBJ2-1	TRBD2	TRBV28	TGTGCCAGCAGTGGGAGCGGGGGGCCGCAGTTCTTC	CASSGSGGPQFF
-	TRBJ1-1	-	TRBV6-1	TGTGCCAGCAGGGGGCAGGTCAACACTGAAGCTTTCTTT	CASRGQVNTEAFF
-	TRBJ2-6	-	TRBV27	TGTGCCAGCAGGGGCTCTGGGGCCAACGTCCTGACTTTC	CASRGSGANVLTF
-	TRBJ2-3	-	TRBV5-1	TGCGCCAGCAGCCCCCAAATCCTAGCGCCCGATACGCAGTATTTT	CASSPQILAPDTQYF
-	TRBJ2-7	-	TRBV4-1	TGCGCCAGCAGCCAAGAGATAGTGGCGCTTTACGAGCAGTACTTC	CASSQEIVALYEQYF
-	TRBJ2-5	TRBD2	TRBV5-4	TGTGCCAGCAGCACCTCCCGCGAGCGGGGGCCCCAAGAGACCCAGTACTTC	CASSTSRERGPQETQYF
-	TRBJ2-7	-	TRBV4-1	TGCGCCAGCAGCCAACAAACGGGGGTTGTTGGCGAGCAGTACTTC	CASSQQTGVVGEQYF
-	TRBJ1-6	-	TRBV19	TGTGCCAGTAGTCCAAACCTCTCGGGGGCACAACAGTCACCCCTCCACTTT	CASSPNLSGAQQSPLHF